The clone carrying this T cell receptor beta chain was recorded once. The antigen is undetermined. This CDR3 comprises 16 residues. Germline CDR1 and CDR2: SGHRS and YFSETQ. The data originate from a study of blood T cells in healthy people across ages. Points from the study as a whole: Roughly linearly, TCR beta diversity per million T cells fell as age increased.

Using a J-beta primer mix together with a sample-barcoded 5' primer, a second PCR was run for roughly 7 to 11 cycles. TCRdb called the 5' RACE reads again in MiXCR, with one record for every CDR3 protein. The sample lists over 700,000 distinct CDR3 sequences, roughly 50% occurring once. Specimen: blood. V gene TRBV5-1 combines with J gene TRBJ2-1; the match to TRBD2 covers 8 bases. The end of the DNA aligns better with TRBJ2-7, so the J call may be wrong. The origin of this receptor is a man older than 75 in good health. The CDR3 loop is CASSSNGASGYNEQYF. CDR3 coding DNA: TGCGCCAGCAGCTCCAATGGGGCTAGCGGGTACAATGAGCAGTACTTC.